This T cell receptor (beta chain) was identified during a study of control samples from healthy donors and cancer patients (dated by TCRdb to 2020 to 2022). As encoded in the germline V gene, CDR1 is MDHEN while CDR2 is SYDVKM. After removal of 8 bases from V and 1 base from J, the junction retains 6 bases not matched to a gene. From the cysteine up to the phenylalanine, the CDR3 has a length of 15 residues. Here the CDR3 DNA is all that survives: 45 bases in frame from base 1. On this clone itself: Its antigen is not yet known. No qualities accompany the bases; no much larger clone lies one base away.

The receptor library was made with the immunoSEQ multiplex PCR assay. In TCRdb, the immuneACCESS table is reduced to in-frame sequences with V and J assigned. These tables do not hold every clone; where another copy was compared, an unresolved V gene accounts for under half, and the others remain unexplained. The sample profile shows about 31,000 clones; approximately 93% of them were found once. Roughly 6.7% of the sample belongs to the ten largest clones. Recombination connected TRBV28 to TRBJ2-1, with 9 bases aligning to TRBD1. The sequence came from a man aged 55 to 70 in good health. The material sequenced was blood. The nucleotide sequence is TGTGCCAGCCTGAACAGGGGGCTATCCTACAATGAGCAGTTCTTC. Translation gives CASLNRGLSYNEQFF.